This T cell receptor (beta chain) was retrieved from a study of cytomegalovirus exposure and HLA in healthy donors. Study findings and constraints: An assumption of roughly uniform sequencing depth across donors underlay the presence/absence analyses. Earlier findings revealed that most TCR beta V segments proved productive either about 87% or about 30% of the time.

The study ran its PCR with 60 Vbeta and 13 Jbeta primers. The data were produced by immunoSEQ multiplex PCR, yet TCRdb's version contains in-frame clones alone and is incomplete. The table shows over 130,000 clones, with 80% to 85% occurring only once. This CDR3 is built from 14 residues. The V and J ends lost 3 bases and 4 bases respectively, with 13 bases between them. Looked up from germline, CDR1 is LNHDA and CDR2 is SQIVND (reference sequence). Points on this clone: The antigen remains unidentified.

Material: PBMCs. This clonotype originated in a female donor in good health and CMV-seronegative. The chain recombines TRBV19 with TRBJ2-7; D possibly corresponds to TRBD1 (6 bases). The CDR3, as DNA: TGTGCCAGTAGTATGGTCATGGGGGCGTACGAGCAGTACTTC. Protein: CASSMVMGAYEQYF.